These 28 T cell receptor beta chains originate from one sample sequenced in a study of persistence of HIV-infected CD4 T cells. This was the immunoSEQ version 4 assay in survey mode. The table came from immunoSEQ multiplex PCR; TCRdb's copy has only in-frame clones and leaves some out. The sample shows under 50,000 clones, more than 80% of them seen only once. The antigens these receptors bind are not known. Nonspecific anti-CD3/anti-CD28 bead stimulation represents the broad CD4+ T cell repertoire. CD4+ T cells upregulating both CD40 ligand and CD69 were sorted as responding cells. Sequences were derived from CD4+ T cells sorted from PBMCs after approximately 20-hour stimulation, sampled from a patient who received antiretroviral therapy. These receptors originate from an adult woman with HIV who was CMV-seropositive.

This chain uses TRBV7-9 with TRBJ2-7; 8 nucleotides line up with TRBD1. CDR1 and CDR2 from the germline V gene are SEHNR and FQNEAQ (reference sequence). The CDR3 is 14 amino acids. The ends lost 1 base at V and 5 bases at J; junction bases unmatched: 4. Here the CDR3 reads CASSLGAGGDEQYF. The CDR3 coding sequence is TGTGCCAGCAGCTTAGGGGCAGGGGGCGACGAGCAGTACTTC.

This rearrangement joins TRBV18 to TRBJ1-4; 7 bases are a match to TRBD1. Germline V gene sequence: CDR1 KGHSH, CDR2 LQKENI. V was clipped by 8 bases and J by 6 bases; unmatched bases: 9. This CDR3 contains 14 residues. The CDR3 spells CASGEGGKDEKLFF. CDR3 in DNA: TGTGCCAGCGGGGAAGGGGGCAAGGATGAAAAACTGTTTTTT.

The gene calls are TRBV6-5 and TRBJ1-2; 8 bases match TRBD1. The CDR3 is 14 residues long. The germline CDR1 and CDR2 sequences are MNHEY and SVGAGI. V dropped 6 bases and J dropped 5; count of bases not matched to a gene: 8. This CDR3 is CASSLTGAEYGYTF. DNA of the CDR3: TGTGCCAGCAGCCTGACAGGGGCGGAGTATGGCTACACCTTC.

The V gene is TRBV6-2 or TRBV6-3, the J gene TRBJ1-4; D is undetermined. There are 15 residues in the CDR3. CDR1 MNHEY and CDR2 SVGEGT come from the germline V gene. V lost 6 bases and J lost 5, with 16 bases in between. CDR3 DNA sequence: TGTGCCAGCAGCCCTCGGGGTTCGATCAATGAAAAACTGTTTTTT. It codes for CASSPRGSINEKLFF.

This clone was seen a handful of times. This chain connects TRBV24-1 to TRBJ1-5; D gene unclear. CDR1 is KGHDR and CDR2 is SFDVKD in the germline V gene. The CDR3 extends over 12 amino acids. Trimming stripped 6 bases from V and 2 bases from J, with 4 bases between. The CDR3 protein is CATSLGNQPQHF. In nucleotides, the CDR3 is TGTGCCACCAGTCTTGGCAATCAGCCCCAGCATTTT.

CDR3 amino acids: CASSSGYEQYF. The CDR3 DNA reads as TGTGCCAGTAGTTCCGGGTACGAGCAGTACTTC. V usage is TRBV19 and J usage is TRBJ2-7; D is unresolved. Germline CDR1 LNHDA, CDR2 SQIVND (reference sequence). Trimming shortened V by 5 bases and J by 4 bases, and 6 bases separated the two germline ends. The CDR3 is 11 residues long.

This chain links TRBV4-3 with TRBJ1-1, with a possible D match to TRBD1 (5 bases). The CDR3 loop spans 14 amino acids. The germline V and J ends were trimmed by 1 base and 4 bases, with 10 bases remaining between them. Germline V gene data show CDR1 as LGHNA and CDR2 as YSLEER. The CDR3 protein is CASSQGRGGTEAFF. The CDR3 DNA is TGCGCCAGCAGCCAAGGGCGGGGGGGCACTGAAGCTTTCTTT.

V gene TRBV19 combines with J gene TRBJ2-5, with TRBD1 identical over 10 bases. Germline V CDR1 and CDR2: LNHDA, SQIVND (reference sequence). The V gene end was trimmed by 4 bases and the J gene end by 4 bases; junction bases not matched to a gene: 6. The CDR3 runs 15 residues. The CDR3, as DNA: TGTGCCAGTAGTAGATGGCGACAGGGGGCAGAGACCCAGTACTTC. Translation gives CASSRWRQGAETQYF.

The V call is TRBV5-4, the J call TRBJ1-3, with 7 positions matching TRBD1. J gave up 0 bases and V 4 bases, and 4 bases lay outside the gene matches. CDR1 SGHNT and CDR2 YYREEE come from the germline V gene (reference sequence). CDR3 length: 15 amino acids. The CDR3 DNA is TGTGCCAGCAGCACTGACAGGGCCTCTGGAAACACCATATATTTT. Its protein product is CASSTDRASGNTIYF.

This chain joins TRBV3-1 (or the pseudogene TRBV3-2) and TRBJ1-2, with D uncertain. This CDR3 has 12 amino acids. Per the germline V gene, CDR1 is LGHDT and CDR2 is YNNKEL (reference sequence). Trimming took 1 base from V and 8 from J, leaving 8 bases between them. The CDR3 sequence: CASSQVMVGYTF. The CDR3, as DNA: TGTGCCAGCAGCCAAGTAATGGTCGGCTACACCTTC.

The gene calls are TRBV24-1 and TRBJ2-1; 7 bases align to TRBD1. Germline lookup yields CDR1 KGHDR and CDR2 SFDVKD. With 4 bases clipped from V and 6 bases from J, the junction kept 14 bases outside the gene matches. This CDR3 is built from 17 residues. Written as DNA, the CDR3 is TGTGCCACCAGTGACTCCCTCGACAGGGCCGGTAGCAATGAGCAGTTCTTC. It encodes CATSDSLDRAGSNEQFF.

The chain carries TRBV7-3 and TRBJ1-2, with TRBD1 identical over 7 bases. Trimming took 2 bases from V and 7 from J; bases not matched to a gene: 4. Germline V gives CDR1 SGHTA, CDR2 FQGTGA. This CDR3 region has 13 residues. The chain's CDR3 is CASSLEGAAGYTF. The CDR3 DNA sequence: TGTGCCAGCAGCTTAGAGGGGGCGGCTGGCTACACCTTC.

CDR3 protein: CATSRETGRVQPQHF. DNA for the CDR3: TGTGCCACCAGCAGAGAGACAGGGCGGGTTCAGCCCCAGCATTTT. The chain employs TRBV15 and TRBJ1-5, with TRBD1 matching over 7 bases. J lost 6 bases, V lost 0 bases, and 5 bases had no gene match. The V gene's germline CDR1 is LNHNV and CDR2 YYDKDF (reference sequence). This CDR3 is built from 15 residues.

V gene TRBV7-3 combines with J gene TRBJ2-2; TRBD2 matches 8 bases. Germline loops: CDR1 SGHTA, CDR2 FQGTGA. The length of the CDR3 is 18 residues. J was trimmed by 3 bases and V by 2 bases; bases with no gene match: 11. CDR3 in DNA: TGTGCCAGCAGCTTAGGGAATGGCGGGAGGACCTACACCGGGGAGCTGTTTTTT. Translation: CASSLGNGGRTYTGELFF.

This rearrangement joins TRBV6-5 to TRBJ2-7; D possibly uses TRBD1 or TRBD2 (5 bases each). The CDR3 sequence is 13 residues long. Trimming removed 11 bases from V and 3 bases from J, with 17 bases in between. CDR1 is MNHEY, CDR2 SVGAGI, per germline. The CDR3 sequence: CAVHGTDHYEQYF. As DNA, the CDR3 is TGTGCCGTCCACGGGACGGACCACTACGAGCAGTACTTC.

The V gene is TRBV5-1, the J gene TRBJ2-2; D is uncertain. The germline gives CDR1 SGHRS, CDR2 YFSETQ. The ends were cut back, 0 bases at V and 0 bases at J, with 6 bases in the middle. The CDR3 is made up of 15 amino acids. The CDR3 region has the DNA TGCGCCAGCAGCTTGGCCCCTGCGAACACCGGGGAGCTGTTTTTT. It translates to CASSLAPANTGELFF. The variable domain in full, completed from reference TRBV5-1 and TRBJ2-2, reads KAGVTQTPRYLIKTRGQQVTLSCSPISGHRSVSWYQQTPGQGLQFLFEYFSETQRNKGNFPGRFSGRQFSNSRSEMNVSTLELGDSALYLCASSLAPANTGELFFGEGSRLTVL.

Here the CDR3 reads CSVEERADNNYGYTF. Written as DNA, the CDR3 is TGCAGCGTTGAAGAAAGGGCAGATAATAACTATGGCTACACCTTC. The chain uses TRBV29-1 and TRBJ1-2; D not resolved. V was clipped by 0 bases and J by 1 base, with 12 bases between them. CDR1 is SQVTM, CDR2 ANQGSEA, per germline. The CDR3 totals 15 residues.

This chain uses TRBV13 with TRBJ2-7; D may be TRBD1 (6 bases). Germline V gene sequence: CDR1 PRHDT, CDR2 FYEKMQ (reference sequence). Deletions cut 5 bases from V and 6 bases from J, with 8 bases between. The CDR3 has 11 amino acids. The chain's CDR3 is CASSIQGEQYF. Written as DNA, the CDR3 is TGTGCCAGCAGCATACAGGGCGAGCAGTACTTC.

CDR3 DNA: TGTGCCAGCAGTCCAGCGGGAACAGGTACAGATACGCAGTATTTT. Translating it yields CASSPAGTGTDTQYF. The chain is built from TRBV28 and TRBJ2-3, with TRBD2 identical over 7 bases. Germline CDR1 MDHEN, CDR2 SYDVKM. Losses at the gene ends were 5 bases for V and 3 bases for J; bases not matched to a gene: 8. The CDR3 sequence is 15 residues long.

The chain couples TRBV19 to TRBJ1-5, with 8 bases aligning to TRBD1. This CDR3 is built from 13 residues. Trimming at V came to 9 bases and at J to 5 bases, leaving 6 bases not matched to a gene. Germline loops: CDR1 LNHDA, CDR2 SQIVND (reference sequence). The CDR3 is CASADRVDQPQHF. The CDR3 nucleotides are TGTGCCAGCGCGGACAGGGTTGATCAGCCCCAGCATTTT.

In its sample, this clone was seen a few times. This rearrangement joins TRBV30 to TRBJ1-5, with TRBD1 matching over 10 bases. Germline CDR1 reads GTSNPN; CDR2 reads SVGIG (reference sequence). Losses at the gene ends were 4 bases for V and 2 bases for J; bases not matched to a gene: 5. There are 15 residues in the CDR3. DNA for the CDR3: TGTGCCTGGAACCGGGACAGGGGTGGCAATCAGCCCCAGCATTTT. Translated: CAWNRDRGGNQPQHF.

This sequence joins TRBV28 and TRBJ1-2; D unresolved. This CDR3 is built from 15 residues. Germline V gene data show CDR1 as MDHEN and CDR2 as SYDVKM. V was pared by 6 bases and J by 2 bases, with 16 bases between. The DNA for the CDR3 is TGTGCCAGCAGCGACCCGGGAATTATAAACTATGGCTACACCTTC. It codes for CASSDPGIINYGYTF.

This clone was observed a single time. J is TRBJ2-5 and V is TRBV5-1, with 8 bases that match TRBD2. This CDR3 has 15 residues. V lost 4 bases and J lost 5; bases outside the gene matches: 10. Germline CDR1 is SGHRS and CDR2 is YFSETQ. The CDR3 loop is CASSPIAGSGETQYF. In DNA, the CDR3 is TGCGCCAGCAGCCCAATAGCGGGGAGTGGGGAGACCCAGTACTTC.

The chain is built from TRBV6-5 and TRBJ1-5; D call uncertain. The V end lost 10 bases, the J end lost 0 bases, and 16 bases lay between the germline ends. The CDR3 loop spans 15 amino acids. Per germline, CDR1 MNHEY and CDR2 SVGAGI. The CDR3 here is CAIRPRSYSNQPQHF. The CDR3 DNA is TGTGCCATCCGGCCTCGGAGTTATAGCAATCAGCCCCAGCATTTT.

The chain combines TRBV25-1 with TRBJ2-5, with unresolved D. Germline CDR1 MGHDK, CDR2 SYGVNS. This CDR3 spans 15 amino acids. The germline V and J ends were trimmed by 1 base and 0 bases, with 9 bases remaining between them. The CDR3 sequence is CASSEFMANQETQYF. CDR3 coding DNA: TGTGCCAGCAGTGAATTTATGGCTAACCAAGAGACCCAGTACTTC.

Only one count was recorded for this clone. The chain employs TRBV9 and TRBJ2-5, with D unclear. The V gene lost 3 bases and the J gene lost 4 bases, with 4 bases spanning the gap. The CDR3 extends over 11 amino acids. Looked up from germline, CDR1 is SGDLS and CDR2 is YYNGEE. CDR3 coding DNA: TGTGCCAGCAGCGCGGCAGAGACCCAGTACTTC. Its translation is CASSAAETQYF.

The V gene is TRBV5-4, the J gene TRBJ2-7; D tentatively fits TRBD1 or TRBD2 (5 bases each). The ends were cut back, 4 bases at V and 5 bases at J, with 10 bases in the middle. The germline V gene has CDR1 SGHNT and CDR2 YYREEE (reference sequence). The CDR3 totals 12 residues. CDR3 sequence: CASSRGSDEQYF. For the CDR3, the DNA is TGTGCCAGCAGCCGGGGCAGTGACGAGCAGTACTTC.

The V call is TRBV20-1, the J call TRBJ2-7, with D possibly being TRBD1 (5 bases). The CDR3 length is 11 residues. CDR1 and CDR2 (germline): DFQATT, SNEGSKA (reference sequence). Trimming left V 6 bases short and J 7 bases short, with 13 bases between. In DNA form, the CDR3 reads TGCAGTGCGGCCCCCAGGACAGAGCAGTACTTC. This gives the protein CSAAPRTEQYF.